Below, one T cell receptor beta chain is given with its context. The target antigen is unknown. A modified ARM-PCR protocol with three rounds of nested PCR amplified TCRbeta. TCRdb reanalysed the multiplex PCR reads using MiXCR and keeps one entry per CDR3 protein. The sample carries some 120,000 distinct CDR3 sequences, 55% to 75% recorded once. RNA was extracted from bulk tissue without any cell sorting. These data originate in a study of tumor and adjacent non-tumor tissue in lung cancer. Across the whole study: On average, productive TCRbeta reads reached about 4.2 million per sample. Broader study findings: Top 100 clones took a larger repertoire share in normal lung. Tumor TCR diversity, when higher, was linked to shorter survival.

Material for sequencing was lung tumor tissue. The sequence was collected from a man aged 25 to 45 with non-small cell lung cancer.

Here the CDR3 DNA reads TGTGCCAGCAGTGGGGACTTGGAGACCCAGTACTTC. It encodes CASSGDLETQYF. The V gene is TRBV6-1, the J gene TRBJ2-5; a weak D match, TRBD2 (6 bases). V was shortened by 4 bases and J by 5 bases, with 8 bases between the two germline ends. CDR3 length: 12 amino acids. The germline V gene encodes CDR1 MNHNS and CDR2 SASEGT.